This TCR beta chain was retrieved from a study of neurological immune-mediated disorders. Study-level findings and limits: One related-CDR3 cluster, which may be a signature, held the repertoires of 18 of 34 multiple sclerosis patients after phylogenetic grouping.

This CDR3 contains 12 residues. V was cut by 6 bases and J by 5 bases, with 9 bases left in between. Per germline, CDR1 ENHRY and CDR2 SYGVKD. By 5'RACE with 10-nucleotide random UMIs, the cDNA was made. From the 5' RACE reads, TCRdb called clonotypes with MiXCR, one entry per CDR3 protein. Of roughly 52,000 distinct CDR3 sequences in the sample, more than 3% were seen once. There are many counts of this clonotype. Its antigen is currently unknown. The sorted libraries were made from approximately 1 million CD4+ or CD8+ T cells. The chain carries TRBV10-3 and TRBJ2-3, with D uncertain. The source of this sequence is a middle-aged woman with multiple sclerosis. The sample comprised CD4+ T cells from blood. The CDR3 DNA is TGTGCCATCAGCAAAAAGGGAGATACGCAGTATTTT. Protein sequence: CAISKKGDTQYF.